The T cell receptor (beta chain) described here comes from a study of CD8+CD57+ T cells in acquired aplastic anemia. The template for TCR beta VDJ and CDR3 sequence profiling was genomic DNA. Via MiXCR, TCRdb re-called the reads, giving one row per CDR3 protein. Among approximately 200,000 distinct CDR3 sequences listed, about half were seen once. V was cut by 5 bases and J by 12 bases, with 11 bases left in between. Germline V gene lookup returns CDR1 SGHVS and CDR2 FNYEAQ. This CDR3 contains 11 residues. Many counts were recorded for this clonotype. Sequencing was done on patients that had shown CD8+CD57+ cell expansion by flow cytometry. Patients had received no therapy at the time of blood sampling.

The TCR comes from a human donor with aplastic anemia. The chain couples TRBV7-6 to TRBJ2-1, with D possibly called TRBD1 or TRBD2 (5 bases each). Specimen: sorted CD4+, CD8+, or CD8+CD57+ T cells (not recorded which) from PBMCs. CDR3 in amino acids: CASSTQGAQFF. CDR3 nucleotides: TGTGCCAGCAGCACTCAGGGAGCGCAGTTCTTC.